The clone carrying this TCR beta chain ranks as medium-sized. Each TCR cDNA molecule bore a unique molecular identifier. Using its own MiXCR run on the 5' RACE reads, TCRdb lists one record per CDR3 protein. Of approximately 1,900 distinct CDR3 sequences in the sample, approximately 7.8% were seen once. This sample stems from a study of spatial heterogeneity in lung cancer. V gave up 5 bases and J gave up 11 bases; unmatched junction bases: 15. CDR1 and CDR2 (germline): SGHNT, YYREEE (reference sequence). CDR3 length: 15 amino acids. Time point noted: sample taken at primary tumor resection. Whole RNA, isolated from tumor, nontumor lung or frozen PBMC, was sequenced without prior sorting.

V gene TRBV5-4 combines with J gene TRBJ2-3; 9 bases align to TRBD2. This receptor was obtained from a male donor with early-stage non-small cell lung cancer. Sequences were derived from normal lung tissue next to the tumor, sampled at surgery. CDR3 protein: CASSMAARVAGEQYF. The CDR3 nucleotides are TGTGCCAGCAGTATGGCGGCGAGGGTAGCGGGAGAGCAGTATTTT.